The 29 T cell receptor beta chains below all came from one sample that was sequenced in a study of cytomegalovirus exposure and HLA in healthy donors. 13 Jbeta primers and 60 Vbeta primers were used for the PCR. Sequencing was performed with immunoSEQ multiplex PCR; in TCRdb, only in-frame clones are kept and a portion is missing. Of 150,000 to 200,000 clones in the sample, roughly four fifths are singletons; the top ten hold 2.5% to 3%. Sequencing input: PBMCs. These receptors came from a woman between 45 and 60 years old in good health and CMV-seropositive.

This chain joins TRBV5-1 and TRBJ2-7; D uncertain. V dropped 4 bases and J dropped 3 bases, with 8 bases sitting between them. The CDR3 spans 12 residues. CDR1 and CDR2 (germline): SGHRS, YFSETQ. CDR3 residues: CASSPDFYEQYF. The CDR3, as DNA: TGCGCCAGCAGCCCCGACTTCTACGAGCAGTACTTC.

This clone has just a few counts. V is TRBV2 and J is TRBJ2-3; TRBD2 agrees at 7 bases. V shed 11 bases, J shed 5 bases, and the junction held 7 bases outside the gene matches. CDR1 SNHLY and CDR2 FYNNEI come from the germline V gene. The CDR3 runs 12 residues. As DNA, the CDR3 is TGTGCCTCACGGGGGGATGTAGATACGCAGTATTTT. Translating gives CASRGDVDTQYF.

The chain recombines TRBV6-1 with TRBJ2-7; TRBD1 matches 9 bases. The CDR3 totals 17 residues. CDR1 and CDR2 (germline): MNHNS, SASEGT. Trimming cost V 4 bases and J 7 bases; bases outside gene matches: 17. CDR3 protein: CASSGRTGENPSREQYF. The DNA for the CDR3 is TGTGCCAGCAGTGGCCGGACAGGGGAAAATCCGTCGCGGGAGCAGTACTTC.

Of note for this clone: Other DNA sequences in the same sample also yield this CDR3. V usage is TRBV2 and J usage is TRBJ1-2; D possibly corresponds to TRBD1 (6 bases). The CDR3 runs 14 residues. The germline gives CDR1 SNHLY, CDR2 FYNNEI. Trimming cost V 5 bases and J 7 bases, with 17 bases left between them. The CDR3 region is CASSLQELRGGYTF. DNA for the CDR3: TGTGCCAGCAGTCTACAGGAACTCAGGGGTGGCTACACCTTC.

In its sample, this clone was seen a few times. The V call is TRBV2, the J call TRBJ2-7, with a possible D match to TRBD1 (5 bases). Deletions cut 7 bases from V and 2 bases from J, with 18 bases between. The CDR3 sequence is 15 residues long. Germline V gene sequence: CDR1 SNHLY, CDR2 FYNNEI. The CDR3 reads CASNQDLAGTYEQYF. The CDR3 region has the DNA TGTGCCAGCAACCAGGATCTGGCAGGGACCTACGAGCAGTACTTC.

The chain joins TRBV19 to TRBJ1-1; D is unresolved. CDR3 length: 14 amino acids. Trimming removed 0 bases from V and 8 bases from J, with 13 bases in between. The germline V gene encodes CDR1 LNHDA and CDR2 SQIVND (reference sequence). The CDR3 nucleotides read TGTGCCAGTAGTATAGATCAAGAGTTTCCCGAAGCTTTCTTT. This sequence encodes CASSIDQEFPEAFF.

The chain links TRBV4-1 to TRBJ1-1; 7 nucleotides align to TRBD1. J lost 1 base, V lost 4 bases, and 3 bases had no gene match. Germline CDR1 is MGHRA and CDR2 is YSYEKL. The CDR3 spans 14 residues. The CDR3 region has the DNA TGCGCCAGCAGCCTGAGGACAGGGAACACTGAAGCTTTCTTT. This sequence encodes CASSLRTGNTEAFF.

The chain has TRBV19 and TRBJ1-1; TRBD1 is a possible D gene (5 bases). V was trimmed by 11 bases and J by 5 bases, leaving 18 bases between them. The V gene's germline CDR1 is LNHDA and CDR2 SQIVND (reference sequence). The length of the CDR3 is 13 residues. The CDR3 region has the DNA TGTGCCTCGGGACTATCAGGGTTTACTGAAGCTTTCTTT. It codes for CASGLSGFTEAFF.

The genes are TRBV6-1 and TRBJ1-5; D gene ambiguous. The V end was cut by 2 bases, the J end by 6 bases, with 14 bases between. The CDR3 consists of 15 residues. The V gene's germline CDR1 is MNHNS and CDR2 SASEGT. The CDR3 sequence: CASSEYLVAGQPQHF. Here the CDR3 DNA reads TGTGCCAGCAGTGAATACTTGGTCGCGGGTCAGCCCCAGCATTTT.

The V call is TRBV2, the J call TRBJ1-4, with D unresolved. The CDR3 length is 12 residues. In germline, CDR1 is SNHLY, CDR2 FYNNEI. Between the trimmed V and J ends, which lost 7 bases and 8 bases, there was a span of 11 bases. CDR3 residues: CASNLPGEKLFF. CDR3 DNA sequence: TGTGCCAGCAACCTACCGGGGGAAAAACTGTTTTTT.

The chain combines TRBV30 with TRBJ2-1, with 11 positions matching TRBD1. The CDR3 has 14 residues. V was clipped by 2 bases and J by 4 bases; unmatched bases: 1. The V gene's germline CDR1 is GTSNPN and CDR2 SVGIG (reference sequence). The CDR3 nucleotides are TGTGCCTGGAGTTGGGACAGGGGGTACAATGAGCAGTTCTTC. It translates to CAWSWDRGYNEQFF.

The CDR3 sequence is CASSLARDYGYTF. Written as DNA, the CDR3 is TGTGCCAGCAGCTTAGCACGAGACTATGGCTACACCTTC. This sequence joins TRBV11-2 and TRBJ1-2; D not resolved. The V gene lost 1 base and the J gene lost 3 bases, with 6 bases spanning the gap. CDR3 size: 13 residues. The germline V gene encodes CDR1 SGHAT and CDR2 FQNNGV.

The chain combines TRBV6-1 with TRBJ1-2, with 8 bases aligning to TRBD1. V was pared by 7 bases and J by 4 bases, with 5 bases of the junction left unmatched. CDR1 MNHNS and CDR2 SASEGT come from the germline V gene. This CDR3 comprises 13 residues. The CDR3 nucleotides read TGTGCCAGCAACCCTGGACAGGGCTATGGCTACACCTTC. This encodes CASNPGQGYGYTF.

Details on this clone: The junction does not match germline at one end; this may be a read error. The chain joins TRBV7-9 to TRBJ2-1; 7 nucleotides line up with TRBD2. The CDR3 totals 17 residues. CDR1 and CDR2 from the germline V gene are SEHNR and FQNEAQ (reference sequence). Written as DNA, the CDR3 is TGTACCAGCAGCCGGCAAACGCCCGGGACTATCGCCCATGAGCAGTTCTTC. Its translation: CTSSRQTPGTIAHEQFF.

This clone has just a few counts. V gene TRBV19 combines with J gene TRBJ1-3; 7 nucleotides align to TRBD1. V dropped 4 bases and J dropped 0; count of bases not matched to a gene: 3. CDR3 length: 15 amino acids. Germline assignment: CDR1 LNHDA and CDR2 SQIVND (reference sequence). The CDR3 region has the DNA TGTGCCAGTAGTACCGGACAGGTCTCTGGAAACACCATATATTTT. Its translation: CASSTGQVSGNTIYF.

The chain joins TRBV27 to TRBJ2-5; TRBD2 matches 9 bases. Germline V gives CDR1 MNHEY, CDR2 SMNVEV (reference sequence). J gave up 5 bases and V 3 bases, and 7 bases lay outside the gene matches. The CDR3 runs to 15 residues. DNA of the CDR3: TGTGCCAGCAGTTTGGGTGCGACTAGCGGTGAGACCCAGTACTTC. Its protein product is CASSLGATSGETQYF.

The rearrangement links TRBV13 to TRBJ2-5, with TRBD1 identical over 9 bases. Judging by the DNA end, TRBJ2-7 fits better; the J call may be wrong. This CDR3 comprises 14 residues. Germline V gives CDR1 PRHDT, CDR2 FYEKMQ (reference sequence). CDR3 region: CASSAADRGYEQYF. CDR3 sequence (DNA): TGTGCCAGCAGCGCCGCGGACAGGGGCTACGAGCAGTACTTC.

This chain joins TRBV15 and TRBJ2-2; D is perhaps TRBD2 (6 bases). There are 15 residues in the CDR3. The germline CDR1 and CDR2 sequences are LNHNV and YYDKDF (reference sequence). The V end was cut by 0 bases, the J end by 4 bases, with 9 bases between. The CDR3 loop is CATSRELGGTGELFF. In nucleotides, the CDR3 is TGTGCCACCAGCAGAGAATTGGGGGGCACCGGGGAGCTGTTTTTT.

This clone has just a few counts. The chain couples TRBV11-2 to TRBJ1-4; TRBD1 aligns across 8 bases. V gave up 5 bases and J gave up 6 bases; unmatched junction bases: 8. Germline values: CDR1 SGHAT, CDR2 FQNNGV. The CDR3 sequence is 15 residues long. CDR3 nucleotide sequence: TGTGCCAGCAGCAGAGGACAGGGTGCGGATGAAAAACTGTTTTTT. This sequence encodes CASSRGQGADEKLFF.

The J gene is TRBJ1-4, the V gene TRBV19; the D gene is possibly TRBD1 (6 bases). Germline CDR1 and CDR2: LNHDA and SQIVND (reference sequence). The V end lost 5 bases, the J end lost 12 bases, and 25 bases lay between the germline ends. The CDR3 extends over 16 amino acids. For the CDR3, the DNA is TGTGCCAGTAGTGTCGGGACACCGTGGATTTTCTCTGAACTGTTTTTT. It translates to CASSVGTPWIFSELFF.

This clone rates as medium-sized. CDR3 sequence: CASSLDGGTYEQYF. CDR3 DNA: TGTGCCAGCAGCTTGGACGGGGGAACCTACGAGCAGTACTTC. The rearrangement joins TRBV5-4 to TRBJ2-7, with a weak D call TRBD2 (6 bases). The germline V gene has CDR1 SGHNT and CDR2 YYREEE (reference sequence). Trimming stripped 0 bases from V and 2 bases from J, with 9 bases between. The CDR3 loop spans 14 amino acids.

The chain's CDR3 is CASSKNPISTDTQYF. The CDR3 DNA sequence: TGTGCCAGCAGCAAAAACCCTATTAGCACAGATACGCAGTATTTT. This chain joins TRBV11-2 and TRBJ2-3; no clear D gene. Deletions cut 5 bases from V and 0 bases from J, with 12 bases between. The CDR3 has 15 amino acids. Looked up from germline, CDR1 is SGHAT and CDR2 is FQNNGV.

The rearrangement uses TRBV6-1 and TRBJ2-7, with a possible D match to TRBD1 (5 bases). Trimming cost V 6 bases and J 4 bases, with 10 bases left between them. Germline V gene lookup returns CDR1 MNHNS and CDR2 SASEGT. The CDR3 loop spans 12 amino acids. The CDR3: CASRIGDYEQYF. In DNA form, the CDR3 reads TGTGCCAGCAGGATAGGGGATTACGAGCAGTACTTC.

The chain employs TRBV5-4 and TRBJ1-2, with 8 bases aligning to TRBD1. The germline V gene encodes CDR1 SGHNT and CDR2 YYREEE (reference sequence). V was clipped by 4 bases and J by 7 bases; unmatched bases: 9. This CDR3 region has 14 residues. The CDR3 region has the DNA TGTGCCAGCAGCCCCCAGGACAGGGACGGTGGCTACACCTTC. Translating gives CASSPQDRDGGYTF.

The CDR3 spells CASSFDIYSPLHF. CDR3 DNA: TGTGCCAGCAGCTTCGACATCTATTCACCCCTCCACTTT. This sequence joins TRBV11-2 and TRBJ1-6; the D is unclear. Trimming stripped 3 bases from V and 8 bases from J, with 8 bases between. Germline CDR1 is SGHAT and CDR2 is FQNNGV. The CDR3 runs 13 residues.

The CDR3 bases are TGTGCCAGCAGCTTAGGAGTAGCGGGGGTCACCGGGGAGCTGTTTTTT. Translating gives CASSLGVAGVTGELFF. The V call is TRBV7-9, the J call TRBJ2-2; 9 bases are shared with TRBD2. Per the germline V gene, CDR1 is SEHNR and CDR2 is FQNEAQ (reference sequence). Trimming took 1 base from V and 4 from J; bases not matched to a gene: 4. This CDR3 is 16 amino acids long.

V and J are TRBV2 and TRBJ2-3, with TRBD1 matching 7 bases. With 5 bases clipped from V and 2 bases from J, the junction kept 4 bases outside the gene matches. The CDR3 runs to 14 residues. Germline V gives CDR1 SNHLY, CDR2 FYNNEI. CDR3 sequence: CASSRDSNTDTQYF. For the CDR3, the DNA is TGTGCCAGCAGTAGGGACAGCAACACAGATACGCAGTATTTT.

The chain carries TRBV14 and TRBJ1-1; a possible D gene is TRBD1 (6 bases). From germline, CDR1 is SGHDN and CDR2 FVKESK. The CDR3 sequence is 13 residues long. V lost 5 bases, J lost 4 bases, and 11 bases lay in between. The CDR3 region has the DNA TGTGCCAGCAGCAAGGGACAAATCACTGAAGCTTTCTTT. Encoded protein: CASSKGQITEAFF.

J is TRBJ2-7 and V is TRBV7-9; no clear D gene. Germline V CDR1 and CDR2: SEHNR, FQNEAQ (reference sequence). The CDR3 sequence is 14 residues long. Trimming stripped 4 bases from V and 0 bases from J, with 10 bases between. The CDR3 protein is CASSSRWSSYEQYF. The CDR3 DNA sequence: TGTGCCAGCAGCTCTCGGTGGAGCTCCTACGAGCAGTACTTC.